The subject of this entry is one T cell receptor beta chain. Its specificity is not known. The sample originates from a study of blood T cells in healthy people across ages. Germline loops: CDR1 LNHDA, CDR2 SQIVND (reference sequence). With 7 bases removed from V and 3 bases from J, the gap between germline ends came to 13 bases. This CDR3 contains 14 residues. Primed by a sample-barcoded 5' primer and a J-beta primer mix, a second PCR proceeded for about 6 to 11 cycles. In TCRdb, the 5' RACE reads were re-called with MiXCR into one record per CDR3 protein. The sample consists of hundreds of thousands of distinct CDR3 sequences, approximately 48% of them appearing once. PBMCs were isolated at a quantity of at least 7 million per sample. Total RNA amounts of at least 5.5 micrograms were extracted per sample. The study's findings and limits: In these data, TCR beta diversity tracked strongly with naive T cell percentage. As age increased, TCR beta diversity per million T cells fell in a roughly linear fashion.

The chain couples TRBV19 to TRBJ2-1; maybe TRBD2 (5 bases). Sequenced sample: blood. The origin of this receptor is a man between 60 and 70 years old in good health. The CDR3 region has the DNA TGTGCCAGTAAAGAGGGTATAGGCTACAATGAGCAGTTCTTC. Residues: CASKEGIGYNEQFF.